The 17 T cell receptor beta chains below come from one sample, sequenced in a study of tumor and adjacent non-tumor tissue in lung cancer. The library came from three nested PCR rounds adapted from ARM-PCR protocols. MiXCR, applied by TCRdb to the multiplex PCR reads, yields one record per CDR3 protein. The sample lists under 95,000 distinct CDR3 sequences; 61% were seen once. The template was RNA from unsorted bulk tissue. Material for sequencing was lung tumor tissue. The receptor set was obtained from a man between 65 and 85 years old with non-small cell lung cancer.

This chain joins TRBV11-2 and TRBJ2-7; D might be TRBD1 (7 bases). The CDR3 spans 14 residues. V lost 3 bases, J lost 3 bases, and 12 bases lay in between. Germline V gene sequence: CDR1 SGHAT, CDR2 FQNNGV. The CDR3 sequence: CASSLRDRGYEQYF. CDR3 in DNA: TGTGCCAGCAGCTTGCGGGACAGAGGCTACGAGCAGTACTTC. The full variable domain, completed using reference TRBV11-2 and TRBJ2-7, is EAGVAQSPRYKIIEKRQSVAFWCNPISGHATLYWYQQILGQGPKLLIQFQNNGVVDDSQLPKDRFSAERLKGVDSTLKIQPAKLEDSAVYLCASSLRDRGYEQYFGPGTRLTVT.

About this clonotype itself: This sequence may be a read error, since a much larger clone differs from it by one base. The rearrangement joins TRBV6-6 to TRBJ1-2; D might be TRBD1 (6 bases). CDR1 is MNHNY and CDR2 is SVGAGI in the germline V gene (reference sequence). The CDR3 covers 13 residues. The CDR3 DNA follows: TGTACCAGCTACCAGGGGAAGAAGTATGGCTACACCTTC. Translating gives CTSYQGKKYGYTF.

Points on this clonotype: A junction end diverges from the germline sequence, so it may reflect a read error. The CDR3 region has the DNA TGTGCCAACAGCTCGACTCGGACAGACTCAACTAATGAAAAACTGTTTTTT. It specifies CANSSTRTDSTNEKLFF. V and J are TRBV13 and TRBJ1-4, with D possibly being TRBD1 (6 bases). Germline-derived CDR1 and CDR2 are PRHDT and FYEKMQ (reference sequence). The CDR3 contains 17 residues.

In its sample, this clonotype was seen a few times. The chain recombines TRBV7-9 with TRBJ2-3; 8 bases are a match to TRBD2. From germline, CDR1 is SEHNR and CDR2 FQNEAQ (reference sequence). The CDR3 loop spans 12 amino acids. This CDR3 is CASGGRSDTQYF. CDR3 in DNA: TGTGCAAGCGGGGGTAGATCAGATACGCAGTATTTT.

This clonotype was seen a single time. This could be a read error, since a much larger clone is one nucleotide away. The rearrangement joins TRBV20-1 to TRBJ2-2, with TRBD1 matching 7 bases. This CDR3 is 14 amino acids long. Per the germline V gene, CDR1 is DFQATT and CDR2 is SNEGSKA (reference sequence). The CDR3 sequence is CSARDGVRAGGLFF. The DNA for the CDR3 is TGCAGTGCTAGAGATGGGGTCAGGGCAGGGGGGCTGTTTTTT.

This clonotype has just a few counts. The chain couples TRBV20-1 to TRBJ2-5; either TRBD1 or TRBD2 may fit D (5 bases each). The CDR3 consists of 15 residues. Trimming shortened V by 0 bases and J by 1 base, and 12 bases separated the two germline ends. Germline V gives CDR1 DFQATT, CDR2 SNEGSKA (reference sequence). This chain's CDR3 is CSARDPTGRQETQYF. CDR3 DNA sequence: TGCAGTGCTAGAGACCCGACGGGGCGCCAAGAGACCCAGTACTTC.

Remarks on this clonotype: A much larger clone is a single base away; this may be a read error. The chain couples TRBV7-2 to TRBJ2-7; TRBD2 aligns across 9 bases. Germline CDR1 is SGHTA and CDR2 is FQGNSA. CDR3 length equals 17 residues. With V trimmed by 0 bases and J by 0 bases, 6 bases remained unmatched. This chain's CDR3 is CASSLAPTSGLSYEQYF. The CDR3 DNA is TGTGCCAGCAGCTTAGCCCCGACTAGCGGACTCTCCTACGAGCAGTACTTC. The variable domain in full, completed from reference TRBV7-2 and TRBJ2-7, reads GAGVSQSPSNKVTEKGKDVELRCDPISGHTALYWYRQSLGQGLEFLIYFQGNSAPDKSGLPSDRFSAERTGGSVSTLTIQRTQQEDSAVYLCASSLAPTSGLSYEQYFGPGTRLTVT.

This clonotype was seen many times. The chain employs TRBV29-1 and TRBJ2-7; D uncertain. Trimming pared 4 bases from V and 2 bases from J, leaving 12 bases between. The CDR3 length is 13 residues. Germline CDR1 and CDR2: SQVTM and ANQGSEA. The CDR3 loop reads CSVARLTTYEQYF. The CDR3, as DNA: TGCAGCGTTGCGCGATTAACGACCTACGAGCAGTACTTC.

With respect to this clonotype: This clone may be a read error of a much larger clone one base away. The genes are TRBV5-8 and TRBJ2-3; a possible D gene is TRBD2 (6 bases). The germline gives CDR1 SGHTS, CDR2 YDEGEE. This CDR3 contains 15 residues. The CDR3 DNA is TGTGACAGCAGCTGGGGGACTCGCAGCACAGATACGCAGTATTTT. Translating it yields CDSSWGTRSTDTQYF.

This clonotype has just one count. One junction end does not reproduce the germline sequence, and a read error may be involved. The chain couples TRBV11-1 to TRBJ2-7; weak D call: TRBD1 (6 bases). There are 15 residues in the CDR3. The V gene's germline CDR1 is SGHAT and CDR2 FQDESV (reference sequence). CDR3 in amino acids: CTSSSGAASTYEQYF. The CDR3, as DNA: TGTACCAGCAGCTCAGGGGCAGCGAGTACCTACGAGCAGTACTTC.

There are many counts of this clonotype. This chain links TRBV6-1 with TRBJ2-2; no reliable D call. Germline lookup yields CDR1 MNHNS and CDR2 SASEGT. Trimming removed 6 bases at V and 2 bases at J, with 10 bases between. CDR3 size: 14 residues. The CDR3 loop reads CASRGYRNTGELFF. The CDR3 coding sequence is TGTGCCAGCAGGGGTTACAGAAACACCGGGGAGCTGTTTTTT.

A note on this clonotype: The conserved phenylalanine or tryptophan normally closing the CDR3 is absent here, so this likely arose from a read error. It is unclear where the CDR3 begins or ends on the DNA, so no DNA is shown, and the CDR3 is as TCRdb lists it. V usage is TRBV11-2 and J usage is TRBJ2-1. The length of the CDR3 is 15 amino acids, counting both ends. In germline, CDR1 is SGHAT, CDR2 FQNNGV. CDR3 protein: CASSFQRSSYNELFL.

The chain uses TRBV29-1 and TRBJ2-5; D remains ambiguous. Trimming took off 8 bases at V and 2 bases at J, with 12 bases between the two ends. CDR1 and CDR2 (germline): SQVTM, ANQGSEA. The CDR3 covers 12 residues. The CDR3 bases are TGCAGCACCTCACAGATACAAGAGACCCAGTACTTC. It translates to CSTSQIQETQYF.

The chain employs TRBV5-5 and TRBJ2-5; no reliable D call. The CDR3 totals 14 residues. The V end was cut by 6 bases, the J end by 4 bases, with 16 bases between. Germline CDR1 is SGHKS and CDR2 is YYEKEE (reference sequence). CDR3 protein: CASNFVGGVETQYF. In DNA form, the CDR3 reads TGTGCCAGCAACTTTGTTGGTGGTGTAGAGACCCAGTACTTC.

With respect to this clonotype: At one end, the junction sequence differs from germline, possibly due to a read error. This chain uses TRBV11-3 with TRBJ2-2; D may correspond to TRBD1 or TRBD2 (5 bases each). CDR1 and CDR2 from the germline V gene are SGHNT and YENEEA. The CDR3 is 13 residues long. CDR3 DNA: TGTGCCAGCAGCTTAGTTGAGGCCAGGGAGTTGGTTTTT. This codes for CASSLVEARELVF.

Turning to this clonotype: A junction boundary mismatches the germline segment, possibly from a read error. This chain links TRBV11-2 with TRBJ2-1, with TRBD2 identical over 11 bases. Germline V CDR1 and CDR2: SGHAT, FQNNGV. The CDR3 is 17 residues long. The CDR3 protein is CASSISGSASGRTGQLF. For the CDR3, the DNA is TGTGCCAGCAGCATTAGCGGTTCGGCTAGCGGGAGGACGGGTCAGCTCTTC.

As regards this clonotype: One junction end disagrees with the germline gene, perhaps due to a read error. CDR3 region: CANSLDRGSYEEYF. CDR3 in DNA: TGTGCCAACAGTCTAGACAGGGGCTCGTACGAGGAGTACTTC. The chain has TRBV6-5 and TRBJ2-7, with 8 bases fitting TRBD1. This CDR3 is built from 14 residues. Germline V gene sequence: CDR1 MNHEY, CDR2 SVGAGI.